Shown below are 5 T cell receptor beta chains from a single sample sequenced in a study of shared clonotypes between healthy human individuals. The naive CD8 subset, CD45RO-negative cells positively selected for CCR7, excluded terminally differentiated effector memory CD45RA+ cells. TCRdb's table, derived via immunoSEQ multiplex PCR, lists solely in-frame clones and lacks some. The table has about 2.1 million clones, about 92% seen once. The specimen sequenced was naive CD8+ T cells from PBMCs. Receptors originate from a man younger than 30 in good health. Some clones in this sample may be carry-over from other donors' samples.

On this clone itself: Other DNA sequences in this sample translate to the same CDR3. V and J are TRBV28 and TRBJ2-7; 11 nucleotides match TRBD1. Germline CDR1 MDHEN, CDR2 SYDVKM. There are 16 residues in the CDR3. Trimming removed 1 base from V and 4 bases from J; junction bases left unmatched: 6. CDR3 coding DNA: TGTGCCAGCAGTTTATCCAGGACAGGGGGCTTATACGAGCAGTACTTC. Its protein is CASSLSRTGGLYEQYF. The entire variable domain, with the rest obtained from reference TRBV28 and TRBJ2-7, is as follows: DVKVTQSSRYLVKRTGEKVFLECVQDMDHENMFWYRQDPGLGLRLIYFSYDVKMKEKGDIPEGYSVSREKKERFSLILESASTNQTSMYLCASSLSRTGGLYEQYFGPGTRLTVT.

CDR3: CASSHQGPDTQYF. CDR3 bases: TGTGCCAGCAGCCACCAGGGGCCAGATACGCAGTATTTT. The chain links TRBV7-9 to TRBJ2-3; D is perhaps TRBD1 (6 bases). This CDR3 has 13 amino acids. Germline values: CDR1 SEHNR, CDR2 FQNEAQ (reference sequence). The V and J ends lost 5 bases and 4 bases respectively, with 10 bases between them.

This clone was found once. This chain uses TRBV19 with TRBJ1-1, with unresolved D. The CDR3 spans 12 residues. Germline assignment: CDR1 LNHDA and CDR2 SQIVND (reference sequence). The ends were cut back, 10 bases at V and 8 bases at J, with 17 bases in the middle. CDR3 protein: CATQGESIEAFF. The CDR3 nucleotides read TGTGCCACTCAAGGAGAAAGTATCGAAGCTTTCTTT.

The V and J genes are TRBV27 and TRBJ1-5, with 7 bases fitting TRBD1. The CDR3 is made up of 13 amino acids. Germline values: CDR1 MNHEY, CDR2 SMNVEV (reference sequence). V shed 6 bases, J shed 7 bases, and the junction held 6 bases outside the gene matches. The CDR3 DNA reads TGTGCCAGCAGACTCGACAGGGCCCAGCCCCAGCATTTT. Encoded protein: CASRLDRAQPQHF.

The V call is TRBV5-8, the J call TRBJ2-7; no definite D call. The CDR3 extends over 12 amino acids. V shed 4 bases and J shed 7 bases, with 12 bases lying between them. Germline CDR1 and CDR2: SGHTS and YDEGEE. DNA of the CDR3: TGTGCCAGCAGCATCGGGCCCCCTGAGCAGTACTTC. Its protein is CASSIGPPEQYF.